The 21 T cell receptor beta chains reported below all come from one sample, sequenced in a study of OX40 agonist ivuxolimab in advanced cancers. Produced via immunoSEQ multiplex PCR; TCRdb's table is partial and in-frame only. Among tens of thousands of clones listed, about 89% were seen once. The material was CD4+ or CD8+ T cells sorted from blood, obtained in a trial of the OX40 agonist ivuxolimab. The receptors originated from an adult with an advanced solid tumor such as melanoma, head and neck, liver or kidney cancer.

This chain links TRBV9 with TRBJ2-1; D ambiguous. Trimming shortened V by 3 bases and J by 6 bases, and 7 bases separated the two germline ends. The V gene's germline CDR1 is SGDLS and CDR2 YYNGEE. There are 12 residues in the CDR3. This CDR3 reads CASSETLNEQFF. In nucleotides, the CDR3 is TGTGCCAGCAGCGAGACTCTCAATGAGCAGTTCTTC.

Here the CDR3 reads CASSLALVGGRSHYEQYF. Written as DNA, the CDR3 is TGTGCCAGCAGCTTAGCGCTCGTCGGAGGCAGGTCCCATTACGAGCAGTACTTC. This chain connects TRBV7-9 to TRBJ2-5; D may be TRBD2 (5 bases). The end of the DNA aligns better with TRBJ2-7, so the J call may be wrong. Germline CDR1 is SEHNR and CDR2 is FQNEAQ (reference sequence). The CDR3 sequence is 18 residues long.

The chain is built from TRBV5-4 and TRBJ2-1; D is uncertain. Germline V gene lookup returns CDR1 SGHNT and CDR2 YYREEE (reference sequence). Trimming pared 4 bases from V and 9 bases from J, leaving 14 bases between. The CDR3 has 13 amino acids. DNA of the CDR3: TGTGCCAGCAGCCTCACACTCGTTGGTGAGCAGTTCTTC. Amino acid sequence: CASSLTLVGEQFF.

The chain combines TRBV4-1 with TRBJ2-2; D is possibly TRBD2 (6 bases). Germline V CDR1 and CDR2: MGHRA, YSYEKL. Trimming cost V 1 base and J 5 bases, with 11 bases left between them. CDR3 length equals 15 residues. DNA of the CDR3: TGCGCCAGCAGCCAAGTTAGGCGGGAAACCGGGGAGCTGTTTTTT. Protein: CASSQVRRETGELFF.

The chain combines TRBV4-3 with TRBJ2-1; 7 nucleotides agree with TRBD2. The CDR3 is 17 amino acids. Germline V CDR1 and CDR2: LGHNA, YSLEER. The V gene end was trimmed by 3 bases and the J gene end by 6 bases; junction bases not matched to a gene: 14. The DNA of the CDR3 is TGCGCCAGCAGCCAGGAACCCGGGGCAGCGGGGTCCAATGAGCAGTTCTTC. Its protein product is CASSQEPGAAGSNEQFF.

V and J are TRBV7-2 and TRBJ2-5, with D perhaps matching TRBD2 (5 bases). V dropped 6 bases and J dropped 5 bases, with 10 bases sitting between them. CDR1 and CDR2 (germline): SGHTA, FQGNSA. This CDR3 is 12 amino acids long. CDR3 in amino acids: CASSPRVETQYF. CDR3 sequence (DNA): TGTGCCAGCAGTCCGAGGGTGGAGACCCAGTACTTC.

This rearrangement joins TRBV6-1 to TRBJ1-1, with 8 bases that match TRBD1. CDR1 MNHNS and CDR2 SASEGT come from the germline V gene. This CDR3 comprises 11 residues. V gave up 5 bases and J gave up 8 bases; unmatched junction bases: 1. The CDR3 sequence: CASSQGAEAFF. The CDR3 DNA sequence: TGTGCCAGCAGTCAGGGGGCCGAAGCTTTCTTT.

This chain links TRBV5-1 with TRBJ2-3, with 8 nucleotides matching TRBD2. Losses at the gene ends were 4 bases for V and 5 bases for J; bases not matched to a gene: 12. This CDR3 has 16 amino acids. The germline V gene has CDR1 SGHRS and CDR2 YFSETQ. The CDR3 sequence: CASSPGGASGRDTQYF. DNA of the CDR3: TGCGCCAGCAGCCCGGGGGGCGCTAGCGGGCGAGATACGCAGTATTTT.

CDR3 nucleotide sequence: TGTGCCAGCAGCACGGGACTAGCGGGAGGATACGAGCAGTACTTC. Translated, it gives CASSTGLAGGYEQYF. The chain couples TRBV11-3 to TRBJ2-7; 15 bases agree with TRBD2. The V gene's germline CDR1 is SGHNT and CDR2 YENEEA. With 5 bases clipped from V and 4 bases from J, the junction kept 3 bases outside the gene matches. The CDR3 loop spans 15 amino acids. Using reference TRBV11-3 and TRBJ2-7 for the parts outside the CDR3, the full variable domain is EAGVVQSPRYKIIEKKQPVAFWCNPISGHNTLYWYLQNLGQGPELLIRYENEEAVDDSQLPKDRFSAERLKGVDSTLKIQPAELGDSAVYLCASSTGLAGGYEQYFGPGTRLTVT.

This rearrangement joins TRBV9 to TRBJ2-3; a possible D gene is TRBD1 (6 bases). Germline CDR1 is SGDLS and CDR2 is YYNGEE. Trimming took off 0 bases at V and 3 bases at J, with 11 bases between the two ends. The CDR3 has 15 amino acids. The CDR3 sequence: CASSVAGRGTDTQYF. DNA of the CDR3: TGTGCCAGCAGCGTAGCTGGCAGGGGAACAGATACGCAGTATTTT.

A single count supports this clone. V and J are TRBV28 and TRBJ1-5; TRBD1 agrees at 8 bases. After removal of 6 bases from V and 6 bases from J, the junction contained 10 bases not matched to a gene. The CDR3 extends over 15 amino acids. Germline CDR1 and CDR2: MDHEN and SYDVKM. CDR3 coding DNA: TGTGCCAGCAGAAACGGACAGGGAAAATCTCAGCCCCAGCATTTT. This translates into CASRNGQGKSQPQHF.

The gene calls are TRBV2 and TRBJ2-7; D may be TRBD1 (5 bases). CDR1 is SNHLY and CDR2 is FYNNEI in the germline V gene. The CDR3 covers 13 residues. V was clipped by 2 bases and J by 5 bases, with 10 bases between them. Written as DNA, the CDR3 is TGTGCCAGCAGTGAACAGGGAACGAACGAGCAGTACTTC. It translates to CASSEQGTNEQYF.

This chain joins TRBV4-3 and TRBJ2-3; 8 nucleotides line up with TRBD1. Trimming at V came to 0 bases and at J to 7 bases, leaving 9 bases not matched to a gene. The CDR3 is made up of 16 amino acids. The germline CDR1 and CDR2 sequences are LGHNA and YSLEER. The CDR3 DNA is TGCGCCAGCAGCCAAGAAACGCCAGGGGGCCTATATACGCAGTATTTT. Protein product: CASSQETPGGLYTQYF.

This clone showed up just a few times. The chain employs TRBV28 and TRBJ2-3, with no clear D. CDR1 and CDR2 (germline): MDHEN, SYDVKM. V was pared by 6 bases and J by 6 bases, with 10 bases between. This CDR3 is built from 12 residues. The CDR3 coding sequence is TGTGCCAGCAGGGCCGTTGTGGATACGCAGTATTTT. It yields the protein CASRAVVDTQYF.

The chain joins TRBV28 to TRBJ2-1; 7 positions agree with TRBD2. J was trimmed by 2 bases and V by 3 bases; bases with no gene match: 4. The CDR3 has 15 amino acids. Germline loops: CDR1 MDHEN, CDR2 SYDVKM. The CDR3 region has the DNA TGTGCCAGCAGTTTTCGTGGACTAGCCTACAATGAGCAGTTCTTC. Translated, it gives CASSFRGLAYNEQFF. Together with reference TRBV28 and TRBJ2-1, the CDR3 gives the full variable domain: DVKVTQSSRYLVKRTGEKVFLECVQDMDHENMFWYRQDPGLGLRLIYFSYDVKMKEKGDIPEGYSVSREKKERFSLILESASTNQTSMYLCASSFRGLAYNEQFFGPGTRLTVL.

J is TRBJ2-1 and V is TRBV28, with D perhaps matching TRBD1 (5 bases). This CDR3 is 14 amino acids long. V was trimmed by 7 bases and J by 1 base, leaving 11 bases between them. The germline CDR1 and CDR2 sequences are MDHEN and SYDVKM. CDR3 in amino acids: CASTTDTSYNEQFF. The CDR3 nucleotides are TGTGCCAGCACCACGGACACGTCCTACAATGAGCAGTTCTTC.

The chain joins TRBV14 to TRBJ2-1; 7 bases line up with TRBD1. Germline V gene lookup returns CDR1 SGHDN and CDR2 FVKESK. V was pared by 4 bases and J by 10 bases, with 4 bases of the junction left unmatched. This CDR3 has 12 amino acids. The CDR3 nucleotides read TGTGCCAGCAGCCTTCAGGGGGACGAGCAGTTCTTC. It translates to CASSLQGDEQFF. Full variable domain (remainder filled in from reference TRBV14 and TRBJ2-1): EAGVTQFPSHSVIEKGQTVTLRCDPISGHDNLYWYRRVMGKEIKFLLHFVKESKQDESGMPNNRFLAERTGGTYSTLKVQPAELEDSGVYFCASSLQGDEQFFGPGTRLTVL.

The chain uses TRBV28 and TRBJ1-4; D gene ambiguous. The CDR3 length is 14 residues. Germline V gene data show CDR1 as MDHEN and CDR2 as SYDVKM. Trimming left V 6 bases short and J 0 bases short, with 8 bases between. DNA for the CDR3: TGTGCCAGCAGGCCCGTTGCAACTAATGAAAAACTGTTTTTT. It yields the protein CASRPVATNEKLFF.

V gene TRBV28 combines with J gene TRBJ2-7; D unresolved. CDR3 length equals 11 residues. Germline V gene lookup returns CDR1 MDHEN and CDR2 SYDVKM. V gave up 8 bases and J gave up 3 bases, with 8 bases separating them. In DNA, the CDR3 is TGTGCCAGCTTGGGTCTCTACGAGCAGTACTTC. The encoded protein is CASLGLYEQYF.

CDR3 residues: CASTSGGDFGYF. CDR3 coding DNA: TGTGCCAGCACTTCGGGGGGCGACTTTGGGTACTTC. The chain links TRBV7-9 to TRBJ2-4, with D possibly TRBD2 on 7 matching bases. The CDR3 loop spans 12 amino acids. CDR1 and CDR2 from the germline V gene are SEHNR and FQNEAQ (reference sequence). Trimming left V 7 bases short and J 15 bases short, with 19 bases between. Filled out from reference TRBV7-9 and TRBJ2-4, the complete variable domain reads DTGVSQNPRHKITKRGQNVTFRCDPISEHNRLYWYRQTLGQGPEFLTYFQNEAQLEKSRLLSDRFSAERPKGSFSTLEIQRTEQGDSAMYLCASTSGGDFGYFGAGTRLSVL.

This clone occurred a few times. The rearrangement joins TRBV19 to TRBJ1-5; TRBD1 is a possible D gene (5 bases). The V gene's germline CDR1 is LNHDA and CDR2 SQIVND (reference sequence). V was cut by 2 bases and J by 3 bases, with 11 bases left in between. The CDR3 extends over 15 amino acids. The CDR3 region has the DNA TGTGCCAGTAGTATACGGGGGACGGACAATCAGCCCCAGCATTTT. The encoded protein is CASSIRGTDNQPQHF.